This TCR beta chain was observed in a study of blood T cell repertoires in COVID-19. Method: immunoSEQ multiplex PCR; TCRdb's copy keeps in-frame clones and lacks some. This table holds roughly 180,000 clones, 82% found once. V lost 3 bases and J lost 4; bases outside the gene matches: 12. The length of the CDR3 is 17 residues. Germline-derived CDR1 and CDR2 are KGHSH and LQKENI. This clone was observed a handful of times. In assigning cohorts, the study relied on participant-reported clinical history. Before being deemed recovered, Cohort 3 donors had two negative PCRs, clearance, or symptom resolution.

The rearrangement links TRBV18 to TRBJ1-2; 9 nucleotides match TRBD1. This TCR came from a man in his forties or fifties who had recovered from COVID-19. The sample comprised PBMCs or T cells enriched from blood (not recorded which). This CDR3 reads CASSPGTGPSTTYGYTF. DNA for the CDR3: TGTGCCAGCTCACCCGGGACAGGGCCGTCTACTACCTATGGCTACACCTTC.